The rows below give T cell receptor beta chains drawn from one sample of a study of blood T cell repertoires in COVID-19. The method was immunoSEQ multiplex PCR; TCRdb's version includes in-frame clones alone and lacks a portion of them. Of 310,000 or so clones in the sample, about 90% were seen once. Sequenced sample: PBMCs or T cells enriched from blood (not recorded which). These TCRs come from a woman younger than 30 with acute COVID-19. The CDR3 runs from the conserved cysteine through the conserved F or W. D genes are given only for firm matches. Expanded clones are given a class, and other clones once, few, many or no size at all.

CDR3nt	CDR3aa	j_gene	d_gene	abundance	v_gene
TGTGCCAGCTCACCACCTACTAGCGGGAGGGCCGGGCAGTACTTC	CASSPPTSGRAGQYF	TRBJ2-7	TRBD2	.	TRBV18
TGCGCCAGCAGCTTGGGACAGGGGAAATCCTACGAGCAGTACTTC	CASSLGQGKSYEQYF	TRBJ2-7	TRBD1	.	TRBV5-1
TGTGCCAGCAGTTACTCCCCACGGGTTGGGACCGGGGAGCTGTTTTTT	CASSYSPRVGTGELFF	TRBJ2-2	.	.	TRBV6-5
TGTGCCAGAGAGGCCGAAACTAGCACAGATACGCAGTATTTT	CAREAETSTDTQYF	TRBJ2-3	.	.	TRBV2
TGTGCCAGCAGCTTCACCCGCCGACTAGCGGGAGAGCGTAACACCGGGGAGCTGTTTTTT	CASSFTRRLAGERNTGELFF	TRBJ2-2	TRBD2	.	TRBV11-3
TGTGCCAGCAGTTTATGGACGGCGGCCATGAACACTGAAGCTTTCTTT	CASSLWTAAMNTEAFF	TRBJ1-1	.	.	TRBV28
TGTGCCAGCAGTTACTCGGCGGGTACAACTAATGAAAAACTGTTTTTT	CASSYSAGTTNEKLFF	TRBJ1-4	.	.	TRBV6-5
TGTGCCAGCAGTTTAGGGACAAGAAATGAGCAGTTCTTC	CASSLGTRNEQFF	TRBJ2-1	.	.	TRBV12-3/TRBV12-4
TGTGCCAGCAGTTTACCTGGACAGGGGAATACCTTC	CASSLPGQGNTF	TRBJ1-2	TRBD1	.	TRBV28
TGTGCCAGTACGTTTCGGGACAGTCGTCTTATGAACACTGAAGCTTTCTTT	CASTFRDSRLMNTEAFF	TRBJ1-1	TRBD1	.	TRBV19
TGTGCCAGCAGGAAGAATGTGGTTAGTCAGCCCCAGCATTTT	CASRKNVVSQPQHF	TRBJ1-5	.	.	TRBV5-8
TGCGAGCAAGGGCAGGGCCATCAGCCCCAGCATTTT	CEQGQGHQPQHF	TRBJ1-5	.	.	TRBV6-4
TGTGCCAGCAGTTTGGGCGGGAGGGCCTACGAGCAGTACTTC	CASSLGGRAYEQYF	TRBJ2-7	TRBD2	.	TRBV27
TGTGCCTGGAGTTTCGGGACCGGGGAGCTGTTTTTT	CAWSFGTGELFF	TRBJ2-2	.	.	TRBV30
TGTGCCAGCAGCTTAGCAGTGAACACTGAAGCTTTCTTT	CASSLAVNTEAFF	TRBJ1-1	.	few	TRBV9
TGTGCCAGCAGTTTAGGCGGCAGGGGTAGGAGCTCCTATAATTCACCCCTCCACTTT	CASSLGGRGRSSYNSPLHF	TRBJ1-6	.	.	TRBV27
TGTGCCAGCAGCTTAGAGTACGGGCCGAGACCGGACAGGGGAAAGACCCAGTACTTC	CASSLEYGPRPDRGKTQYF	TRBJ2-5	TRBD1	few	TRBV11-3
TGTGCCAGCAGTTTACTGGGGCAGTCGAACACTGAAGCTTTCTTT	CASSLLGQSNTEAFF	TRBJ1-1	.	.	TRBV6-2/TRBV6-3
TGTGCCAGCAGCCGGACCTTGACAGGGAAAAGCTCCTACGAGCAGTACTTC	CASSRTLTGKSSYEQYF	TRBJ2-7	TRBD1	.	TRBV5-6
TGTGCCAGCTCACTGCAGGGGGCATCGTATGGCTACACCTTC	CASSLQGASYGYTF	TRBJ1-2	TRBD1	.	TRBV18
TGCAGCGCGAGGGGGGGTCGAACCTCCTACGAGCAGTACTTC	CSARGGRTSYEQYF	TRBJ2-7	.	.	TRBV29-1
TGTGCCAGCAGTTTCCCGACTAGCGGGAGCACAGATACGCAGTATTTT	CASSFPTSGSTDTQYF	TRBJ2-3	TRBD2	.	TRBV6-6
TGTGCCAGCAGCCTCCAAGTGTCCCACCCTAGCTCTGGAAACACCATATATTTT	CASSLQVSHPSSGNTIYF	TRBJ1-3	.	.	TRBV7-8
TGTGCCAGCAGTTTATATTCTGGGCTGGTCTACGAGCAGTACTTC	CASSLYSGLVYEQYF	TRBJ2-7	.	.	TRBV28
TGTGCCAGCAGCTTGGGTTCAGGGTCCCACAATGAGCAGTTCTTC	CASSLGSGSHNEQFF	TRBJ2-1	.	.	TRBV5-5
TGTGCCAGCTCACCTCTAGGGGCAAATGAGCAGTTCTTC	CASSPLGANEQFF	TRBJ2-1	.	.	TRBV18
TGCGCCAGCAGCTCCAACCTGCCAGGCGAGAACACTGAAGCTTTCTTT	CASSSNLPGENTEAFF	TRBJ1-1	.	.	TRBV5-1
TGTGCCAGCAGCTTGGGGGACAGGGGAGGCTACGAGCAGTACTTC	CASSLGDRGGYEQYF	TRBJ2-7	TRBD1	once	TRBV5-5
TGTGCCACCAGTGATGGCTCCCCCGGAACAGGGCGCACTGAAGCTTTCTTT	CATSDGSPGTGRTEAFF	TRBJ1-1	.	.	TRBV24-1
TGTGCCAGCAGTTCCTTCACATTGTCGCTTTACGAGCAGTACTTC	CASSSFTLSLYEQYF	TRBJ2-7	.	.	TRBV6-5
TGTGCCAGCAGCGCGCCATCAGCGGGAGTCACCGGGGAGCTGTTTTTT	CASSAPSAGVTGELFF	TRBJ2-2	TRBD2	.	TRBV7-9
TGTGCCAGCAGTTGGACAGCATCGACAGGAAACACCATATATTTT	CASSWTASTGNTIYF	TRBJ1-3	.	.	TRBV6-5
TGCGCCAGCAGCCAAGCCAACAGCCCCTCTGGGGCCAACGTCCTGACTTTC	CASSQANSPSGANVLTF	TRBJ2-6	.	.	TRBV4-1
TGTGCCAGCATGGACAGGGGAACCTACAATGAGCAGTTCTTC	CASMDRGTYNEQFF	TRBJ2-1	TRBD1	once	TRBV19
TGTGCCAGCTCACCAGCGGGCGGGAGGGCCTCGGGCGAGCAGTACTTC	CASSPAGGRASGEQYF	TRBJ2-7	TRBD2	.	TRBV18
TGCGCCAGCAAGGACAGCTATGAAAAACTGTTTTTT	CASKDSYEKLFF	TRBJ1-4	.	.	TRBV5-1
TGCAGTGCTAGTAGGGGACTAGCGGGAAGGTCAACCTACAATGAGCAGTTCTTC	CSASRGLAGRSTYNEQFF	TRBJ2-1	TRBD2	.	TRBV20-1
TGTGCCAGCTCACCACCGGCGGCGGGCCTGAACACCGGGGAGCTGTTTTTT	CASSPPAAGLNTGELFF	TRBJ2-2	.	.	TRBV18
TGTGCCAGCAGCAATCCGATGCGCCGGGAGACCCAGTACTTC	CASSNPMRRETQYF	TRBJ2-5	.	.	TRBV11-2
TGTGCCAGCAAGGGGACTAGCGGGTACCAAGAGACCCAGTACTTC	CASKGTSGYQETQYF	TRBJ2-5	TRBD2	once	TRBV27
TGTGCCACCAGTGATTTACGGGAGGCCTACAATGAGCAGTTCTTC	CATSDLREAYNEQFF	TRBJ2-1	TRBD2	.	TRBV24-1
TGTGCCAGCAGTACAGCTAACTATGGCTACACCTTC	CASSTANYGYTF	TRBJ1-2	.	.	TRBV28
TGTGCCAGCAGCTCGGGACAGGGAGGGAATGAGCAGTTCTTC	CASSSGQGGNEQFF	TRBJ2-1	TRBD1	.	TRBV7-3
TGTGCCAGCAAGGCAGGGATGCATGGCTACACCTTC	CASKAGMHGYTF	TRBJ1-2	.	.	TRBV27
TGTGCCAGCAGCCACGAAAGACAGGGTCGCGGCTATGGCTACACCTTC	CASSHERQGRGYGYTF	TRBJ1-2	TRBD1	.	TRBV3-1/TRBV3-2
TGTGCCAGTAGTATAGTCATGACAGGGGTAGATCAGCCCCAGCATTTT	CASSIVMTGVDQPQHF	TRBJ1-5	TRBD1	.	TRBV19
TGTGCCAGCAGCTTCGGAGGCAATCAGCCCCAGCATTTT	CASSFGGNQPQHF	TRBJ1-5	.	few	TRBV3-1/TRBV3-2
TGTGCCAGCAGTGAAGCTTTCGGTCCAAACACCATATATTTT	CASSEAFGPNTIYF	TRBJ1-3	.	.	TRBV6-1
TGCAGCGTTGAAGCCCCCTTCGACAGGGAGGTCAATGAGCAGTTCTTC	CSVEAPFDREVNEQFF	TRBJ2-1	.	.	TRBV29-1
TGTGCCAGTAGCAGACTAGCGGCCTCCTACAATGAGCAGTTCTTC	CASSRLAASYNEQFF	TRBJ2-1	TRBD2	.	TRBV19
TGCAGTGCAGGGGGACGGTTTTTT	CSAGGRFF	TRBJ1-4	.	.	TRBV20-1
TGCGCCAGCAGCTTGGGGCAGGGCATGTACGAGCAGTACTTC	CASSLGQGMYEQYF	TRBJ2-7	.	.	TRBV5-1
TGTGCCAGCTCAGCCAAACCTGTGGACAGGTCTTTCACTGAAGCTTTCTTT	CASSAKPVDRSFTEAFF	TRBJ1-1	TRBD1	.	TRBV18
TGTGCCAGCCATAGCGGGAGGATCTCCGAGCAGTACTTC	CASHSGRISEQYF	TRBJ2-7	TRBD2	.	TRBV7-3